Listed below are T cell receptor beta chains from one sample, sequenced in a study of shared clonotypes between healthy human individuals. Repertoires were generated with immunoSEQ multiplex PCR, while TCRdb's copy carries only in-frame clones and drops some. The data show approximately 2,300,000 clones, 92% seen once. The sample comprised naive CD4+ T cells from PBMCs. These receptors all stem from a man in his late teens or twenties in good health. Some clones in this sample may be carry-over from other donors' samples. Each CDR3 is given with its conserved first and last residue. The D gene is left open where the match is weak. Only some rows state a clone size, as once, few, many or a class for expanded clones.

j_call v_call d_call clone_size cdr3_nt cdr3_aa
TRBJ1-3 TRBV27 - - TGTGCCTCCCGTCCCCGATTTCTCTCTGGAAACACCATATATTTT CASRPRFLSGNTIYF
TRBJ1-2 TRBV28 TRBD1 once TGTGCCAGCAGCAAGACAGGGGCAGCTAACTATGGCTACACCTTC CASSKTGAANYGYTF
TRBJ1-2 TRBV7-8 TRBD1 - TGTGCCAGCAGCCCGGGACAGGCTTTATATGGCTACACCTTC CASSPGQALYGYTF
TRBJ2-1 TRBV30 TRBD2 - TGTGCCTGGAGGACTAGCGGGGGATCCCAGAGCTCCTACAATGAGCAGTTCTTC CAWRTSGGSQSSYNEQFF
TRBJ2-1 TRBV5-4 TRBD2 once TGTGCCAGCAGCCCCCGACTAGCGGGAGACGCTGAGCAGTTCTTC CASSPRLAGDAEQFF
TRBJ1-3 TRBV6-1 - few TGTGCCAGCCGTTGGAGATCTGGAAACACCATATATTTT CASRWRSGNTIYF
TRBJ2-2 TRBV5-6 TRBD2 - TGTGCCAGCAGGACAAATGCGGGAGTTAACACCGGGGAGCTGTTTTTT CASRTNAGVNTGELFF
TRBJ1-1 TRBV6-4 - - - CASSDYDVGGGSFF
TRBJ2-7 TRBV11-2 - - TGTGCCAGCAGCCCCGGCCCTGGCGGTTTCGAGTACTTC CASSPGPGGFEYF
TRBJ1-2 TRBV28 - - TGTGCCAGCAGTTTAGGGGGACCCGATCACTATGGCTACACCTTC CASSLGGPDHYGYTF
TRBJ1-2 TRBV30 - - TGTGCCTGGGGAGGGCTGGATGGCTACACCTTC CAWGGLDGYTF
TRBJ2-1 TRBV9 - - TGTGCCAGCAGCCCACGAACGCAATCCTACAATGAGCAGTTCTTC CASSPRTQSYNEQFF
TRBJ1-1 TRBV19 TRBD1 - TGTGCCAGTAGTCTCAGGAACAGGGGCGCTGAAGCTTTCTTT CASSLRNRGAEAFF
TRBJ1-5 TRBV30 - few TGTGCCTGGGGTGATCAGCCCCAGCATTTT CAWGDQPQHF
TRBJ1-1 TRBV5-4 TRBD1 - TGTGCCGGCTCCCGCCGGGACAGCCTGAACACTGAAGCTTTCTTT CAGSRRDSLNTEAFF
TRBJ2-4 TRBV19 - - TGTGCCAGTAGTATAACCTCAGGGCGGAACATTCAGTACTTC CASSITSGRNIQYF
TRBJ2-1 TRBV6-1 - - TGTGCCAGCAGAATAGTCCGGGATGACTACAATGAGCAGTTCTTC CASRIVRDDYNEQFF
TRBJ2-5 TRBV30 - - TGTGCCTGGGGGCTCGGGACCAGCGTTGAGACCCAGTACTTC CAWGLGTSVETQYF
TRBJ1-4 TRBV7-9 - - TGTGCCAGCAGCCCTGTGGTTGAAAAACTGTTTTTT CASSPVVEKLFF
TRBJ1-4 TRBV7-3 TRBD1 - TGTGCCAGCAGCCCGGGGAAGGGACAGTCAAATGAAAAACTGTTTTTT CASSPGKGQSNEKLFF
TRBJ2-5 TRBV5-1 TRBD1 - TGCGCCAGCAGCCGGCGGGACAGGGCAGGGGAGACCCAGTACTTC CASSRRDRAGETQYF
TRBJ1-1 TRBV18 - - TGTGCCAGCTCACGAGTCGGGATAGGTGAAGCTTTCTTT CASSRVGIGEAFF
TRBJ2-2 TRBV5-4 - - TGTGCCAGCAGCTTGGTTTCTCCGGACGGGGAGCTGTTTTTT CASSLVSPDGELFF
TRBJ2-5 TRBV5-6 TRBD2 - TGTGCCAGCAGCTTGGCGCGACTAGCGGGAGTTGGGGGCCAAGAGACCCAGTACTTC CASSLARLAGVGGQETQYF
TRBJ1-2 TRBV28 - - TGTGCCAGCACACCGGGTCCATGGTATGGCTACACCTTC CASTPGPWYGYTF
TRBJ1-2 TRBV5-1 TRBD1 - TGCGCCAGCCGACTCGACAGGGTTGGTTATGGCTACACCTTC CASRLDRVGYGYTF
TRBJ2-5 TRBV23-1 - - TGCGCCCCACAGGGTTCTGGCGAGACCCAGTACTTC CAPQGSGETQYF
TRBJ1-2 TRBV4-3 - - TGCGCCAGCAGCCAAGATCGGGGGGCTGGAGGCTACACCTTC CASSQDRGAGGYTF
TRBJ2-2 TRBV4-2 - - TGTGCCAGCAGCCACACCGGGACTTCGAACACCGGGGAGCTGTTTTTT CASSHTGTSNTGELFF
TRBJ2-7 TRBV5-1 - - TGCGCCAGCAGCTCCCTCCCATCAAGCTCCTACGAGCAGTACTTC CASSSLPSSSYEQYF
TRBJ2-3 TRBV7-9 - - TGTGCCAGCGGTTTGAGCGGAGGCAGCACAGATACGCAGTATTTT CASGLSGGSTDTQYF
TRBJ2-1 TRBV18 TRBD1 - TGTGCCAGCTCCACGACAGGGCCCAGCGGGCAGTTCTTC CASSTTGPSGQFF
TRBJ1-5 TRBV7-8 - - TGTGCCAGCAGCCCAAGGGACATTAGCAATCAGCCCCAGCATTTT CASSPRDISNQPQHF
TRBJ2-2 TRBV28 TRBD2 - TGTGCCAGCAGTGCGGGTTGGACTAGCGTCAATGCCGCGAACACCGGGGAGCTGTTTTTT CASSAGWTSVNAANTGELFF